Following are 7 T cell receptor beta chains from one sample sequenced in a study of metastatic and nonmetastatic thyroid tumors. Thyroid surgery was preceded by no treatment in any patient. TCRdb used MiXCR to call clones anew from the PCR reads. The table shows 7,000 to 9,500 clones, with 22% occurring only once. The sample comprised adjacent normal tissue. Every receptor here comes from a female donor with papillary thyroid cancer or a benign thyroid nodule (not recorded which). Some clones in this sample may be carry-over from other donors' samples.

With respect to this clone: A read error is possible here, since a much larger clone lies one base away. This chain uses TRBV4-2 with TRBJ2-3, with TRBD2 identical over 9 bases. Per the germline V gene, CDR1 is LGHNA and CDR2 is YNFKEQ. The CDR3 consists of 17 residues. DNA for the CDR3: TGTGCCAGCAGCCAAGATCAAGCGGGGGGAAGCACAGATACGCGGTATTTT. Its protein is CASSQDQAGGSTDTRYF.

This clone was seen just once. The V and J genes are TRBV11-1 and TRBJ2-1; the match to TRBD1 covers 8 bases. Germline lookup yields CDR1 SGHAT and CDR2 FQDESV (reference sequence). V gave up 5 bases and J gave up 8 bases; unmatched junction bases: 11. The CDR3 runs 15 residues. Here the CDR3 reads CASSRRGQGNYEQFF. Here the CDR3 DNA reads TGTGCCAGCAGCCGCCGAGGACAGGGCAACTATGAGCAGTTCTTC. Looking up the rest from reference TRBV11-1 and TRBJ2-1 gives the full variable domain: EAEVAQSPRYKITEKSQAVAFWCDPISGHATLYWYRQILGQGPELLVQFQDESVVDDSQLPKDRFSAERLKGVDSTLKIQPAELGDSAMYLCASSRRGQGNYEQFFGPGTRLTVL.

This clone ranks as medium-sized. For the CDR3, the DNA is TGCGCCAGCAGCGCTGGGACAGCCGGAGGGTACGAGCAGTACTTC. Translating gives CASSAGTAGGYEQYF. This chain links TRBV5-1 with TRBJ2-7, with D possibly TRBD1 on 7 matching bases. This CDR3 spans 15 amino acids. Trimming pared 4 bases from V and 4 bases from J, leaving 18 bases between. CDR1 is SGHRS and CDR2 is YFSETQ in the germline V gene.

Only a few counts were recorded for this clone. The V call is TRBV6-1, the J call TRBJ1-6; D is unclear. CDR3 size: 17 residues. Trimming pared 3 bases from V and 8 bases from J, leaving 20 bases between. Germline loops: CDR1 MNHNS, CDR2 SASEGT. CDR3 protein: CASSESEGSSSYSPLHF. In DNA, the CDR3 is TGTGCCAGCAGTGAGTCGGAAGGGAGTTCTAGTTATTCACCCCTCCACTTT.

This clone has just a few counts. This chain links TRBV2 with TRBJ1-5, with 10 bases aligning to TRBD1. Trimming cost V 4 bases and J 7 bases; bases outside gene matches: 4. The CDR3 extends over 14 amino acids. Germline V gene lookup returns CDR1 SNHLY and CDR2 FYNNEI. The CDR3 here is CASSVDRGRQPQHF. CDR3 DNA sequence: TGTGCCAGCAGTGTAGACAGGGGGCGGCAGCCCCAGCATTTT.

At least ten counts were recorded for this clone. Other DNA sequences of this sample code for an identical CDR3. The rearrangement joins TRBV13 to TRBJ2-7; TRBD1 aligns across 10 bases. The CDR3 spans 15 residues. V lost 6 bases and J lost 7; bases outside the gene matches: 12. The germline V gene has CDR1 PRHDT and CDR2 FYEKMQ (reference sequence). The DNA for the CDR3 is TGTGCCAGCAGTCCCATGGGACAGGGGAGGTCAGAGCAGTACTTC. Protein product: CASSPMGQGRSEQYF.

This clone occurred many times. Possible read error: a much larger clone is one base away. Different DNA sequences within this sample yield the same CDR3. This rearrangement joins TRBV20-1 to TRBJ2-7; 10 nucleotides agree with TRBD2. J gave up 4 bases and V 5 bases, and 14 bases lay outside the gene matches. The CDR3 contains 16 residues. Germline V gene sequence: CDR1 DFQATT, CDR2 SNEGSKA (reference sequence). DNA of the CDR3: TGCAGTGCTCCAAAGAAAAAGCGGGAGGGCCCGTACGAGCAGTACTTC. This sequence encodes CSAPKKKREGPYEQYF.